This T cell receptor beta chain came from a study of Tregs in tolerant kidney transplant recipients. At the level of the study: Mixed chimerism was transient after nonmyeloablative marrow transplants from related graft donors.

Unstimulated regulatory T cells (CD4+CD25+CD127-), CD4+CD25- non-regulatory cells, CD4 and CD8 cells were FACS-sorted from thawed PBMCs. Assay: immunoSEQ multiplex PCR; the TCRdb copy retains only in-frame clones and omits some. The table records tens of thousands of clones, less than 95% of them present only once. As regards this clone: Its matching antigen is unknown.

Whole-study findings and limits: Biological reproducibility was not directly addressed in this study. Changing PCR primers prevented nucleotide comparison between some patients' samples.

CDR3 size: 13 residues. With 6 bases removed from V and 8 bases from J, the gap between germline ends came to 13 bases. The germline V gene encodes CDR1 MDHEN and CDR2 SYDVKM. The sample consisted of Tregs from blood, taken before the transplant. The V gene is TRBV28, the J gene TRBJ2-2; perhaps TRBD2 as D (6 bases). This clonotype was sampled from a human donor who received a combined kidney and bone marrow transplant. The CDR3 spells CASRGTLDGELFF. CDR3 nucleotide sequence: TGTGCCAGCAGGGGGACTTTAGATGGGGAGCTGTTTTTT.